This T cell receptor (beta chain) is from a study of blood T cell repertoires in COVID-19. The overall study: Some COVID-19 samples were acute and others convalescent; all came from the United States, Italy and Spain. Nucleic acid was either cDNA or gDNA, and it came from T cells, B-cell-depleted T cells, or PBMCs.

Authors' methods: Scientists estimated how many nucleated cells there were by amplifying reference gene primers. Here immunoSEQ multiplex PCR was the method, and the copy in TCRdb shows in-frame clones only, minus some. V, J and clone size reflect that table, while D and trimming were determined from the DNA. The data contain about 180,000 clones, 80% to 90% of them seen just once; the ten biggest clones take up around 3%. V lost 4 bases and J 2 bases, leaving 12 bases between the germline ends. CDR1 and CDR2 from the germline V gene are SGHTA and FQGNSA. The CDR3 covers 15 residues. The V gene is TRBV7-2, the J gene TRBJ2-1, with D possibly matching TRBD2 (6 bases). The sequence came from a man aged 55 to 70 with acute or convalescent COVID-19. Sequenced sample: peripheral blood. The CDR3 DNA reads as TGTGCCAGCAGCTCTACCCGACTAGCCTACAATGAGCAGTTCTTC. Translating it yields CASSSTRLAYNEQFF.